Listed below are T cell receptor beta chains from one sample, sequenced in a study of cytomegalovirus exposure and HLA in healthy donors. Sequencing was performed with immunoSEQ multiplex PCR; in TCRdb, only in-frame clones are kept and a portion is missing. The sample records about 140,000 clones, approximately 80% being singletons. The source material was PBMCs. These TCRs come from a woman between 40 and 55 years old in good health and CMV-seronegative. Each CDR3 is given with its conserved first and last residue. The D gene is left open where the match is weak. Size values are once, few and many counts, or a class for expanded clones, and some rows have none.

D | J | V | size | DNA | CDR3
NA | TRBJ2-3 | TRBV2 | NA | TGTGCCAGCACCCCCGACAGGAGCACAGATACGCAGTATTTT | CASTPDRSTDTQYF
NA | TRBJ2-5 | TRBV6-6 | NA | TGTGCCAGCAGTTATAGAGGAGGATCGCCCCAAGAGACCCAGTACTTC | CASSYRGGSPQETQYF
TRBD1 | TRBJ1-2 | TRBV9 | NA | TGTGCCAGCAGCGCGCAGGGACAGGCACTCTATGGCTACACCTTC | CASSAQGQALYGYTF
NA | TRBJ2-1 | TRBV19 | NA | TGTGCCAGTAGCCGGGGGTGGCAGGGACGCGAGCAGTTCTTC | CASSRGWQGREQFF
NA | TRBJ1-1 | TRBV7-9 | NA | TGTGCCAGCAGCCCTCTTTTTACAGGGCCCACTGAAGCTTTCTTT | CASSPLFTGPTEAFF
NA | TRBJ2-1 | TRBV6-4 | NA | TGTGCCAGCAGTCGTTACAGCTCCAGCTCCTACAATGAGCAGTTCTTC | CASSRYSSSSYNEQFF
NA | TRBJ1-1 | TRBV5-8 | few | TGTGCCAGCAGCCTGGGGCAGGGTGGAGTTATTGGCACTGAAGCTTTCTTT | CASSLGQGGVIGTEAFF
NA | TRBJ2-3 | TRBV27 | NA | TGTGCCAGCAGTTTAAGTCAGGGTACAGATACGCAGTATTTT | CASSLSQGTDTQYF
TRBD2 | TRBJ2-5 | TRBV2 | NA | TGTGCCACCCGGACTAGCGGGAGGGTACGGGGCCAAGAGACCCAGTACTTC | CATRTSGRVRGQETQYF
NA | TRBJ1-5 | TRBV19 | NA | TGTGCCAGTAGTATATATCAATCGCGATATAGCAATCAGCCCCAGCATTTT | CASSIYQSRYSNQPQHF
NA | TRBJ1-2 | TRBV4-3 | NA | TGCGCCAGCAGCCAAGACCCGGACTATGGCTACACCTTC | CASSQDPDYGYTF
TRBD1 | TRBJ1-2 | TRBV6-4 | NA | TGTGCCAGCACTCTTATTCCGGGACAGGACTATGGCTACACCTTC | CASTLIPGQDYGYTF
TRBD1 | TRBJ2-3 | TRBV11-3 | NA | TGTGCCAGCAGCTCAAACCGGGACAGAGATGCCCCTACGCAGTATTTT | CASSSNRDRDAPTQYF
TRBD2 | TRBJ2-1 | TRBV5-1 | NA | TGCGCCAGCAGCTTGGAAGCGGGGGGGATCGATGAGCAGTTCTTC | CASSLEAGGIDEQFF
TRBD1 | TRBJ1-5 | TRBV19 | NA | TGTGCCAGTAGTTCGACAGGGGCCGGTCAGCCCCAGCATTTT | CASSSTGAGQPQHF
TRBD1 | TRBJ1-2 | TRBV29-1 | NA | TGCAGCGTGATGACAGGGGAGGACTATGGCTACACCTTC | CSVMTGEDYGYTF
NA | TRBJ2-7 | TRBV11-3 | NA | TGTGCCAGCAGTTTCGTCAGCGCCAACTACGAGCAGTACTTC | CASSFVSANYEQYF
NA | TRBJ2-2 | TRBV6-1 | once | TGTGCCAGCAGTGAAGGGCGGGAAACCGGGGAGCTGTTTTTT | CASSEGRETGELFF
NA | TRBJ2-5 | TRBV5-1 | NA | TGCGCCAGCAGCTTGGGGGCCTCCCAGGGCCAAGAGACCCAGTACTTC | CASSLGASQGQETQYF
TRBD1 | TRBJ2-2 | TRBV18 | NA | TGTGCCAGCTCACCCGGGACAGGGACCACCGGGGAGCTGTTTTTT | CASSPGTGTTGELFF
TRBD1 | TRBJ2-7 | TRBV5-4 | NA | TGTGCCAGCAGCCCGGGACAGGGGGCCTACGAGCAGTACTTC | CASSPGQGAYEQYF
NA | TRBJ2-7 | TRBV19 | NA | TGTGCCAGTAGTATATCCCCCGTCGGCGAGCAGTACTTC | CASSISPVGEQYF
NA | TRBJ1-4 | TRBV19 | NA | TGTGCCAGTAGTATAGTGGACAGCTATAATGAAAAACTGTTTTTT | CASSIVDSYNEKLFF
TRBD2 | TRBJ2-1 | TRBV5-6 | NA | TGTGCCAGCAGCTCACCTCTAGCGGCCTATTTCAATGAGCAGTTCTTC | CASSSPLAAYFNEQFF
TRBD1 | TRBJ2-5 | TRBV4-1 | few | TGCGCCAGCAGCCAAGAGCATCCGCGCAGGGGGCCGGAGACCCAGTACTTC | CASSQEHPRRGPETQYF
NA | TRBJ1-1 | TRBV7-9 | NA | TGTGCCAGCAGCTTTTCCATCCCGAACACTGAAGCTTTCTTT | CASSFSIPNTEAFF
TRBD1 | TRBJ1-6 | TRBV28 | NA | TGTGCCAGCACCCCCTCGACAGGGCTTGCTAATTCACCCCTCCACTTT | CASTPSTGLANSPLHF
NA | TRBJ2-7 | TRBV4-1 | NA | TGCGCCAGCAGCCAAGGCGGGACAGAGATGTACGAGCAGTACTTC | CASSQGGTEMYEQYF
TRBD1 | TRBJ2-3 | TRBV28 | NA | TGTGCCAGCACCGGGACAGGGGGCGCAGATACGCAGTATTTT | CASTGTGGADTQYF
NA | TRBJ2-6 | TRBV28 | once | TGTGCCAGCAGGACCAGGGTTGGGGCCAACGTCCTGACTTTC | CASRTRVGANVLTF
NA | TRBJ1-2 | TRBV6-5 | once | TGTGCCAGCAGTTACCGGAGTTTGCGGGGTAACTATGGCCACACCTTC | CASSYRSLRGNYGHTF
NA | TRBJ2-7 | TRBV4-3 | NA | TGCGCCAGCAGCCAAGAGGAGGGAGGAGGGTACTACGAGCAGTACTTC | CASSQEEGGGYYEQYF
NA | TRBJ2-2 | TRBV5-6 | NA | TGTGCCAGCAGCTTAGGTCAGGGCACCGGGGAGCTGTTTTTT | CASSLGQGTGELFF
NA | TRBJ2-4 | TRBV2 | NA | TGTGCCAGCAGGCAGGGGCCAATTAACATTCAGTACTTC | CASRQGPINIQYF
TRBD1 | TRBJ2-7 | TRBV7-9 | NA | TGCGCCAGCATGCCCGGGGGGACAGGGTACGAGCAGTACTTC | CASMPGGTGYEQYF
TRBD2 | TRBJ2-5 | TRBV6-6 | NA | TGTGCCAGCAGTTACGCCGCTAGCGGAAACCAAGAGACCCAGTACTTC | CASSYAASGNQETQYF
TRBD1 | TRBJ2-5 | TRBV7-8 | NA | TGTGCCAGCAGCCCAGGGACAGGCCGTATGGTGACCCAGTACTTC | CASSPGTGRMVTQYF
NA | TRBJ2-1 | TRBV9 | NA | TGTGCCAGTACCCGCGGGGATCAGGGCGCCTACAATGAGCAGTTCTTC | CASTRGDQGAYNEQFF
TRBD1 | TRBJ2-3 | TRBV2 | NA | TGTGCCAGCGGGGACAGTTACACAGATACGCAGTATTTT | CASGDSYTDTQYF
NA | TRBJ1-4 | TRBV19 | NA | TGTGCCAGTAGTATAGCGGGGGATAATGAAAAACTGTTTTTT | CASSIAGDNEKLFF